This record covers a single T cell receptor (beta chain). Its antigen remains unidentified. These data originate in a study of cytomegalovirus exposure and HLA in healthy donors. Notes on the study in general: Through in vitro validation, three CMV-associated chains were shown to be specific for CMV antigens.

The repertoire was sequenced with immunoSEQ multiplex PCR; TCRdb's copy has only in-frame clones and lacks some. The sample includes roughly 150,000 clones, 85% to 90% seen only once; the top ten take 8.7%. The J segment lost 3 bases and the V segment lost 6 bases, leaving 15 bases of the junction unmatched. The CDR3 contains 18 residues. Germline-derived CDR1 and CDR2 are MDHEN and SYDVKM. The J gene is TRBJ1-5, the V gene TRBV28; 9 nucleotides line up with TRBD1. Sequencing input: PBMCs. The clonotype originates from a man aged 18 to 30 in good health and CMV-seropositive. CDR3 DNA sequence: TGTGCCAGCAGGGGGGGACAGGGAGACATAGGTAACAATCAGCCCCAGCATTTT. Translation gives CASRGGQGDIGNNQPQHF. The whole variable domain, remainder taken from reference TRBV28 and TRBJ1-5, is DVKVTQSSRYLVKRTGEKVFLECVQDMDHENMFWYRQDPGLGLRLIYFSYDVKMKEKGDIPEGYSVSREKKERFSLILESASTNQTSMYLCASRGGQGDIGNNQPQHFGDGTRLSIL.